A selection of T cell receptor beta chains follows, all from one sample in a study of blood T cells in healthy people across ages. TCRdb recomputed calls from the 5' RACE reads with MiXCR, one row per CDR3 protein. The profile shows 550,000 to 700,000 distinct CDR3 sequences, 27% of them singletons. Sample: blood. The origin of the receptors is a woman in her 70s in good health. Both conserved end residues are part of each CDR3. A D gene is named only where the DNA matches it firmly. Size tells how often a clone was seen (once, few, many) or the class of an expanded clone, and some rows leave it out.

J gene,D gene,V gene,clone size,CDR3 DNA,CDR3 protein
TRBJ1-2,-,TRBV12-3/TRBV12-4,-,TGTGCCAGCAGTCCCGGTGGGGCGGCTAACTATGGCTACACCTTC,CASSPGGAANYGYTF
TRBJ1-1,-,TRBV7-8,few,TGTGCCAGCAGCTTAGTCTCGGACACTGAAGCTTTCTTT,CASSLVSDTEAFF
TRBJ2-5,-,TRBV7-2,few,TGTGCCAGCAGCTTAATTGCAGAGACCCAGTACTTC,CASSLIAETQYF
TRBJ2-1,-,TRBV7-7,few,TGTGCTAGCAGCTTAGTACTTCGAAGGAATGAGCAGTTCTTC,CASSLVLRRNEQFF
TRBJ2-7,TRBD1,TRBV5-1,-,TGCGCCAGCAGCTTGGATAGACAGGGGGCGACGTACGAGCAGTACTTC,CASSLDRQGATYEQYF
TRBJ2-4,-,TRBV4-3,-,TGCGCCAGCAGCCAAGATCGCCAGGGTGTAAACATTCAGTACTTC,CASSQDRQGVNIQYF
TRBJ2-3,TRBD1,TRBV20-1,few,TGCAGCAAGACAGGGCTGGAAGATACGCAGTATTTT,CSKTGLEDTQYF
TRBJ2-7,-,TRBV18,-,TGTGCCAGCTCACCAACCTTGGGGGGTGGCCTCTCCTACGAGCAGTACTTC,CASSPTLGGGLSYEQYF
TRBJ2-1,-,TRBV7-2,-,TGTGCCAGCAGCTTAGACGGCGGCTACAATGAGCAGTTCTTC,CASSLDGGYNEQFF
TRBJ1-4,-,TRBV15,few,TGTGCCACCAGCCCCCAACGGTCAGGGTCAACTAATGAAAAACTGTTTTTT,CATSPQRSGSTNEKLFF
TRBJ2-7,-,TRBV3-1,once,TGTGCCAGCAGCCTTCGGAGTGCCAGGGACGAGCAGTACTTC,CASSLRSARDEQYF
TRBJ1-1,TRBD1,TRBV10-3,-,TGTGCCATCAGTGAACAGGGGGCGTCAACTGAAGCTTTCTTT,CAISEQGASTEAFF
TRBJ2-5,-,TRBV7-2,-,TGTGCCAGCAGCGAACAGGGAGGGGGGGAGACCCAGTACTTC,CASSEQGGGETQYF
TRBJ2-7,-,TRBV3-1,few,TGTGCCAGCAGCCAAGACTGGGCCTACGAGCAGTACTTC,CASSQDWAYEQYF
TRBJ2-4,-,TRBV12-3/TRBV12-4,once,TGTGCCAGCAGTTTCGGTGGGAGAGGAAACATTCAGTACTTC,CASSFGGRGNIQYF
TRBJ2-3,TRBD2,TRBV18,-,TGTGCCAGCTCACCAGTAGCGGGTCCAAGGCCAGATACGCAGTATTTT,CASSPVAGPRPDTQYF
TRBJ1-1,-,TRBV14,-,TGTGCCAGCAGCCAAGTCGAGAGTACATGGGCTTTCTTT,CASSQVESTWAFF
TRBJ1-2,-,TRBV6-5,-,TGTGCCAGCAGTCAAACAGGGCTTTTTGGCTACACCTTC,CASSQTGLFGYTF
TRBJ2-5,-,TRBV5-5,-,TGTGCCAGCAGCTTCTTAGGAAAAGAGACCCAGTACTTC,CASSFLGKETQYF
TRBJ2-3,TRBD2,TRBV7-8,few,TGTGCCAGCAGCATCGGGACTAGAACGCAGTATTTT,CASSIGTRTQYF
TRBJ1-2,TRBD1,TRBV5-5,-,TGTGCCAGCAGCTTGGGACAGGGGGCGCCCAACTATGGCTACACCTTC,CASSLGQGAPNYGYTF
TRBJ2-5,-,TRBV5-1,few,TGCGCCAGCAGATTTGGCGGAGAGACCCAGTACTTC,CASRFGGETQYF
TRBJ2-1,-,TRBV5-1,once,TGCGCCAGCGGCTTGGAGGGGCAGTACAATGAGCAGTTCTTC,CASGLEGQYNEQFF
TRBJ1-1,-,TRBV18,-,TGTGCCAGCTCACCCTTGAGGGATGAAGCTTTCTTT,CASSPLRDEAFF
TRBJ2-3,-,TRBV7-2,-,TGTGCCAGCAGCTTAAAAGGCGGAGATACGCAGTATTTT,CASSLKGGDTQYF
TRBJ1-5,-,TRBV6-6,-,TGTGCCAGCTTAGACAGAAATCAGCCCCAGCATTTT,CASLDRNQPQHF
TRBJ1-4,-,TRBV13,many,TGTGCCAGCAGCTTAGGACAGGTTAATGAAAAACTGTTTTTT,CASSLGQVNEKLFF
TRBJ2-3,-,TRBV5-1,few,TGCGCCAGCAGCTCCAACGGGGGTGGCTTCCTCACAGATACGCAGTATTTT,CASSSNGGGFLTDTQYF
TRBJ2-7,-,TRBV20-1,few,TGCAGTGCTCACGGAGGTCCCTACGAGCAGTACTTC,CSAHGGPYEQYF
TRBJ2-7,-,TRBV2,-,TGTGCCAGCAGTGGGGTCCCCCCCGACCGGAGCTCCTACGAGCAGTACTTC,CASSGVPPDRSSYEQYF
TRBJ2-3,TRBD2,TRBV20-1,few,TGCAGTGCTACGAACCTAGCGGGCAACACAGATACGCAGTATTTT,CSATNLAGNTDTQYF
TRBJ2-5,TRBD2,TRBV3-1,-,TGTGCCAGCAGCGCCTGGGGGACGGGGGGTTCAGAGACCCAGTACTTC,CASSAWGTGGSETQYF
TRBJ2-3,-,TRBV20-1,-,TGCAGTGCTAGAACAACTAGCACAGATACGCAGTATTTT,CSARTTSTDTQYF
TRBJ2-1,-,TRBV4-2,few,TGTGCCAGCAGCACCCGGGGGCAGGGTGGGATCTATGAGCAGTTCTTC,CASSTRGQGGIYEQFF
TRBJ2-7,-,TRBV27,few,TGTGCCAGCAGCCCCGAAGACAGATTCTACGAGCAGTACTTC,CASSPEDRFYEQYF
TRBJ1-4,-,TRBV7-9,-,TGTGCCAGCAGCACCGGACAGCATGCAACTAATGAAAAACTGTTTTTT,CASSTGQHATNEKLFF
TRBJ2-2,-,TRBV4-3,-,TGCGCCAGCAGCCAGTACCTTGACAGGGAGCTGTTTTTT,CASSQYLDRELFF
TRBJ1-2,-,TRBV29-1,few,TGCCGAAAACACAGGGGCTACACCTTC,CRKHRGYTF
TRBJ2-1,-,TRBV11-1,few,TGTGCCAGCAGCTTAGTTTCCGGGGATGTTGAGCAGTTCTTC,CASSLVSGDVEQFF
TRBJ1-2,-,TRBV20-1,few,TGCAGTGCTAGAGTCCGGAACAGTAACTATGGCTACACCTTC,CSARVRNSNYGYTF
TRBJ2-4,-,TRBV28,-,TGTGCCAGCAGTTCTCAGGTCCCAAACATTCAGTACTTC,CASSSQVPNIQYF
TRBJ2-7,TRBD1,TRBV10-3,-,TGTGCCATCAGTACGGGACAGGTCTACGAGCAGTACTTC,CAISTGQVYEQYF
TRBJ2-2,-,TRBV10-3,-,TGTGCCATCAGTGAGCCCTCCAGGGTCGGCTGGGAGCTGTTTTTT,CAISEPSRVGWELFF
TRBJ2-2,TRBD1,TRBV20-1,few,TGCAGTGCTAGAGGAACAGGGGGCGGTAACGGGGAGCTGTTTTTT,CSARGTGGGNGELFF
TRBJ1-4,TRBD1,TRBV7-2,many,TGTGCCAGCAGCCGGACAGGCGGGGAAAAACTGTTTTTT,CASSRTGGEKLFF
TRBJ2-1,-,TRBV12-3/TRBV12-4,few,TGTGCCAGCACCTTAAAATCGTACAATGAGCAGTTCTTC,CASTLKSYNEQFF
TRBJ2-5,TRBD2,TRBV7-3,-,TGTGCCAGCAATCTAGCGGGGGGAGAGACCCAGTACTTC,CASNLAGGETQYF
TRBJ1-4,-,TRBV5-6,many,TGTGCCAGCAGCTTGGTGTTACATGAAAAACTGTTTTTT,CASSLVLHEKLFF
TRBJ1-1,-,TRBV12-5,-,TGTGCTAGTGGTTCAGGGGTGTGGGGCACTGAAGCTTTCTTT,CASGSGVWGTEAFF
TRBJ1-6,-,TRBV20-1,once,TGCAGTGCTAGGCGCACGGGGGCCTATAATTCACCCCTCCACTTT,CSARRTGAYNSPLHF
TRBJ2-1,TRBD2,TRBV4-2,-,TGTGCCAGCAGCCAAGAAGGGACTAGCGGAGTAAACAATGAGCAGTTCTTC,CASSQEGTSGVNNEQFF
TRBJ1-2,TRBD1,TRBV5-1,-,TGCGCCAGCAGCTCCCTAGGACAGGGGGGAGGTGGCTACACCTTC,CASSSLGQGGGGYTF
TRBJ2-2,-,TRBV21-1,-,TGTGCCAGCACCTACCAGAGCACCGGGGAGCTGTTTTTT,CASTYQSTGELFF